The 30 T cell receptor beta chains below were found in one sample sequenced in a study of blood T cell repertoires in COVID-19. Clones were sequenced by immunoSEQ multiplex PCR, and TCRdb holds only the in-frame ones, with some missing. The table includes tens of thousands of clones, 75% to 95% detected once. Sequencing was performed on peripheral blood. The source of these receptors is a man in his 60s with acute or convalescent COVID-19.

This rearrangement joins TRBV19 to TRBJ2-7; D gene unclear. From germline, CDR1 is LNHDA and CDR2 SQIVND (reference sequence). Between the trimmed V and J ends, which lost 3 bases and 7 bases, there was a span of 13 bases. CDR3 length: 13 residues. The CDR3 here is CASSIYGSGEQYF. The CDR3 DNA reads as TGTGCCAGTAGTATTTACGGGTCTGGGGAGCAGTACTTC.

The chain carries TRBV28 and TRBJ2-2, with TRBD2 as a possible D gene (6 bases). Trimming removed 7 bases at V and 4 bases at J, with 13 bases between. The CDR3 has 14 amino acids. Germline V gene sequence: CDR1 MDHEN, CDR2 SYDVKM. This CDR3 is CASNLYGGTGELFF. The DNA for the CDR3 is TGTGCCAGCAACTTATACGGGGGCACCGGGGAGCTGTTTTTT.

The chain uses TRBV10-3 and TRBJ1-1; D unclear. V was pared by 7 bases and J by 4 bases, with 10 bases between. The germline CDR1 and CDR2 sequences are ENHRY and SYGVKD. The CDR3 consists of 12 residues. The CDR3 DNA reads as TGTGCCATCAATTCCCCAGGCACTGAAGCTTTCTTT. It codes for CAINSPGTEAFF.

This chain joins TRBV6-6 and TRBJ2-2, with 9 bases that match TRBD2. CDR3 length equals 16 residues. Looked up from germline, CDR1 is MNHNY and CDR2 is SVGAGI (reference sequence). V dropped 6 bases and J dropped 5; count of bases not matched to a gene: 10. The CDR3 loop reads CASSATSGAGTGELFF. DNA for the CDR3: TGTGCCAGCAGCGCGACTAGCGGTGCGGGAACCGGGGAGCTGTTTTTT.

The chain employs TRBV30 and TRBJ1-2; 7 nucleotides match TRBD1. The germline gives CDR1 GTSNPN, CDR2 SVGIG (reference sequence). CDR3 length: 13 residues. The ends lost 3 bases at V and 6 bases at J; junction bases unmatched: 7. As DNA, the CDR3 is TGTGCCTGGAGCCGGGGACAGCCCAATGGCTACACCTTC. Encoded protein: CAWSRGQPNGYTF.

The chain couples TRBV29-1 to TRBJ2-1; 10 nucleotides match TRBD2. V gave up 4 bases and J gave up 8 bases; unmatched junction bases: 14. Germline V gene sequence: CDR1 SQVTM, CDR2 ANQGSEA. The CDR3 loop spans 16 amino acids. The CDR3 here is CSVASFGASGSHEQFF. The DNA for the CDR3 is TGCAGCGTTGCCTCATTTGGGGCTAGCGGGAGCCATGAGCAGTTCTTC.

The chain carries TRBV28 and TRBJ1-2; 7 bases map to TRBD1. The ends lost 4 bases at V and 8 bases at J; junction bases unmatched: 7. The CDR3 runs 13 residues. Germline CDR1 MDHEN, CDR2 SYDVKM. CDR3 DNA: TGTGCCAGCAGTTCCCAGGGGGGTCGGGGCTACACCTTC. Its protein is CASSSQGGRGYTF.

This rearrangement joins TRBV10-1 to TRBJ2-7; 7 bases are a match to TRBD2. V lost 11 bases to trimming and J lost 2 bases; unmatched junction nucleotides: 15. The germline V gene encodes CDR1 WNHNN and CDR2 SYGVQD (reference sequence). The CDR3 is 15 residues long. CDR3 in amino acids: CACPIRLAFTYEQYF. The CDR3, as DNA: TGCGCCTGCCCCATAAGACTAGCTTTCACCTACGAGCAGTACTTC.

Points on this clone: One end of the junction does not line up with germline, which may come from a read error. The chain couples TRBV6-1 to TRBJ2-5, with 11 bases aligning to TRBD2. The CDR3 covers 16 residues. Germline assignment: CDR1 MNHNS and CDR2 SASEGT. CDR3 coding DNA: TGTGCCAGCAGTGAGACTAGCGGGATGGGCCGGGAGACCCGGTACTTC. It specifies CASSETSGMGRETRYF.

The J gene is TRBJ2-6, the V gene TRBV10-3; 7 nucleotides agree with TRBD1. CDR3 size: 16 residues. V dropped 6 bases and J dropped 2; count of bases not matched to a gene: 7. The germline gives CDR1 ENHRY, CDR2 SYGVKD. The chain's CDR3 is CAISGTGVPGANVLTF. For the CDR3, the DNA is TGTGCCATCAGCGGAACAGGGGTTCCTGGGGCCAACGTCCTGACTTTC.

This chain uses TRBV13 with TRBJ2-1, with 11 nucleotides matching TRBD2. V shed 9 bases and J 5 bases; nucleotides not matched to a gene: 9. Germline V CDR1 and CDR2: PRHDT, FYEKMQ (reference sequence). This CDR3 has 15 amino acids. The CDR3 loop is CASSAGTSGNNEQFF. The CDR3 nucleotides are TGTGCCAGTTCCGCTGGGACTAGCGGAAACAATGAGCAGTTCTTC.

V is TRBV14 and J is TRBJ2-5; TRBD2 matches at 7 bases. CDR3 length: 15 amino acids. V dropped 1 base and J dropped 5; count of bases not matched to a gene: 7. In germline, CDR1 is SGHDN, CDR2 FVKESK. This CDR3 is CASSQASGARETQYF. CDR3 in DNA: TGTGCCAGCAGCCAAGCTAGCGGAGCACGGGAGACCCAGTACTTC.

The V gene is TRBV19, the J gene TRBJ1-6; D not resolved. V was cut by 8 bases and J by 0 bases, with 14 bases left in between. This CDR3 has 16 residues. CDR1 and CDR2 (germline): LNHDA, SQIVND (reference sequence). CDR3 in DNA: TGTGCCAGTTCGGAGCGGGTTAGCTCCTATAATTCACCCCTCCACTTT. Translated: CASSERVSSYNSPLHF. The variable domain in full, with the rest retrieved from reference TRBV19 and TRBJ1-6, is DGGITQSPKYLFRKEGQNVTLSCEQNLNHDAMYWYRQDPGQGLRLIYYSQIVNDFQKGDIAEGYSVSREKKESFPLTVTSAQKNPTAFYLCASSERVSSYNSPLHFGNGTRLTVT.

This clone was seen once. The chain is built from TRBV19 and TRBJ1-5; D is unresolved. CDR3 length: 15 amino acids. Trimming took off 0 bases at V and 7 bases at J, with 13 bases between the two ends. Per the germline V gene, CDR1 is LNHDA and CDR2 is SQIVND (reference sequence). CDR3 sequence: CASSIDHRSWQPQHF. CDR3 sequence (DNA): TGTGCCAGTAGTATAGATCACAGATCTTGGCAGCCCCAGCATTTT.

CDR3 residues: CASSEGLAGGTYEQYF. CDR3 in DNA: TGTGCCAGCAGCGAAGGACTAGCGGGGGGAACCTACGAGCAGTACTTC. V is TRBV3-1 (or the pseudogene TRBV3-2) and J is TRBJ2-7; 14 bases are a match to TRBD2. The CDR3 spans 16 residues. Germline V gene data show CDR1 as LGHDT and CDR2 as YNNKEL (reference sequence). V gave up 5 bases and J gave up 2 bases; unmatched junction bases: 5.

The rearrangement joins TRBV6-1 to TRBJ2-7, with 7 positions matching TRBD1. The CDR3 sequence is 13 residues long. V lost 2 bases to trimming and J lost 3 bases; unmatched junction nucleotides: 1. Germline V lookup: CDR1 MNHNS, CDR2 SASEGT. The CDR3 reads CASSERDSYEQYF. The CDR3 region has the DNA TGTGCCAGCAGTGAAAGGGACAGCTACGAGCAGTACTTC.

V gene TRBV11-3 combines with J gene TRBJ1-3; D unclear. The germline gives CDR1 SGHNT, CDR2 YENEEA. The CDR3 totals 16 residues. Between the trimmed V and J ends, which lost 1 base and 4 bases, there was a span of 14 bases. The CDR3 nucleotides are TGTGCCAGCAGCTTAGGCGGCTTCGAGGCAGGAAACACCATATATTTT. This translates into CASSLGGFEAGNTIYF.

The chain is built from TRBV4-3 and TRBJ2-7; D might be TRBD1 (6 bases). Trimming took 0 bases from V and 5 from J, leaving 26 bases between them. CDR3 length: 19 amino acids. The germline CDR1 and CDR2 sequences are LGHNA and YSLEER. In DNA form, the CDR3 reads TGCGCCAGCAGCCAAGATAGGTTTATTTCCGGACAGTCTCGCGACGAGCAGTACTTC. It yields the protein CASSQDRFISGQSRDEQYF.

This sequence joins TRBV5-1 and TRBJ2-1, with D tentatively TRBD1 (6 bases). Trimming shortened V by 4 bases and J by 8 bases, and 16 bases separated the two germline ends. The CDR3 spans 14 residues. The germline V gene encodes CDR1 SGHRS and CDR2 YFSETQ. CDR3 bases: TGCGCCAGCAGCAGATCACAGGGTAGCGATGAGCAGTTCTTC. It encodes CASSRSQGSDEQFF.

The genes are TRBV14 and TRBJ2-7, with 11 nucleotides matching TRBD2. Losses at the gene ends were 4 bases for V and 6 bases for J; bases not matched to a gene: 5. Germline V gene data show CDR1 as SGHDN and CDR2 as FVKESK. The CDR3 has 14 residues. The CDR3 DNA reads as TGTGCCAGCAGCCCGAGACTAGCGGGATCCGAGCAGTACTTC. Translated, it gives CASSPRLAGSEQYF.

The rearrangement joins TRBV9 to TRBJ1-5; D is undetermined. Trimming took off 2 bases at V and 0 bases at J, with 9 bases between the two ends. The germline CDR1 and CDR2 sequences are SGDLS and YYNGEE. CDR3 length: 15 residues. The chain's CDR3 is CASSVSEGSNQPQHF. In DNA form, the CDR3 reads TGTGCCAGCAGCGTTTCCGAGGGTAGCAATCAGCCCCAGCATTTT.

The chain carries TRBV30 and TRBJ2-2; TRBD2 matches at 11 bases. This CDR3 is built from 15 residues. Losses at the gene ends were 0 bases for V and 4 bases for J; bases not matched to a gene: 1. From germline, CDR1 is GTSNPN and CDR2 SVGIG (reference sequence). CDR3 DNA sequence: TGTGCCTGGAGTGTACTAGCGGGAGCCACCGGGGAGCTGTTTTTT. It specifies CAWSVLAGATGELFF.

This clone has a single count. The J gene is TRBJ2-2, the V gene TRBV19, with 13 bases that match TRBD2. With 2 bases clipped from V and 0 bases from J, the junction kept 6 bases outside the gene matches. The germline V gene has CDR1 LNHDA and CDR2 SQIVND (reference sequence). The CDR3 has 19 amino acids. The CDR3 bases are TGTGCCAGTAGTATAAGACTAGCGGGAGGCCAAACGAACACCGGGGAGCTGTTTTTT. The encoded protein is CASSIRLAGGQTNTGELFF.

This chain connects TRBV5-4 to TRBJ2-3; 10 bases align to TRBD1. The CDR3 consists of 17 residues. The V and J ends lost 4 bases and 3 bases, in that order; junction bases with no gene match: 11. Looked up from germline, CDR1 is SGHNT and CDR2 is YYREEE (reference sequence). For the CDR3, the DNA is TGTGCCAGCAGCCCTGAATGGGGGACAGGGGCGACAGATACGCAGTATTTT. Translation gives CASSPEWGTGATDTQYF.

The chain recombines TRBV5-1 with TRBJ2-3; D not resolved. Germline values: CDR1 SGHRS, CDR2 YFSETQ. This CDR3 has 14 residues. Trimming pared 0 bases from V and 1 base from J, leaving 6 bases between. The DNA of the CDR3 is TGCGCCAGCAGCTTGGTGGCGGGCACAGATACGCAGTATTTT. Translating it yields CASSLVAGTDTQYF.

V gene TRBV4-2 combines with J gene TRBJ1-5, with TRBD1 as a possible D gene (6 bases). In germline, CDR1 is LGHNA, CDR2 YNFKEQ. Deletions cut 0 bases from V and 5 bases from J, with 11 bases between. The CDR3 sequence is 15 residues long. The CDR3 region has the DNA TGTGCCAGCAGCCAAGATCAGGGGTCCCATCAGCCCCAGCATTTT. Its translation is CASSQDQGSHQPQHF.

The table lists this clone with a count of one. The rearrangement joins TRBV3-1 (or the pseudogene TRBV3-2) to TRBJ2-6, with D perhaps TRBD1 (5 bases). Trimming took off 4 bases at V and 0 bases at J, with 7 bases between the two ends. The CDR3 has 15 amino acids. From germline, CDR1 is LGHDT and CDR2 YNNKEL (reference sequence). DNA of the CDR3: TGTGCCAGCAGCCCCGGACACTCTGGGGCCAACGTCCTGACTTTC. Its translation: CASSPGHSGANVLTF.

J is TRBJ2-3 and V is TRBV11-1; D is perhaps TRBD2 (5 bases). Germline V gene sequence: CDR1 SGHAT, CDR2 FQDESV (reference sequence). This CDR3 is built from 13 residues. Between the trimmed V and J ends, which lost 3 bases and 4 bases, there was a span of 8 bases. The CDR3 coding sequence is TGTGCCAGCAGCTTGGGGAGCGCAGATACGCAGTATTTT. Amino acids: CASSLGSADTQYF.

The gene calls are TRBV9 and TRBJ2-1; 13 nucleotides agree with TRBD2. Germline CDR1 SGDLS, CDR2 YYNGEE. Germline trimming cut 0 bases from V and 7 bases from J; bases unmatched to any gene: 1. The CDR3 is 15 amino acids. Written as DNA, the CDR3 is TGTGCCAGCAGCGTAGGGACTAGCGGGAGAAATGAGCAGTTCTTC. Translating it yields CASSVGTSGRNEQFF. Based on the CDR3 plus reference TRBV9 and TRBJ2-1, the full variable domain is DSGVTQTPKHLITATGQRVTLRCSPRSGDLSVYWYQQSLDQGLQFLIQYYNGEERAKGNILERFSAQQFPDLHSELNLSSLELGDSALYFCASSVGTSGRNEQFFGPGTRLTVL.

V and J are TRBV19 and TRBJ1-2, with 8 bases lining up with TRBD1. Germline V gene lookup returns CDR1 LNHDA and CDR2 SQIVND (reference sequence). The CDR3 length is 14 residues. Trimming took 7 bases from V and 7 from J; bases not matched to a gene: 11. CDR3 in amino acids: CASNTDRAQGGYTF. In nucleotides, the CDR3 is TGTGCCAGTAATACGGACAGGGCCCAAGGTGGCTACACCTTC.